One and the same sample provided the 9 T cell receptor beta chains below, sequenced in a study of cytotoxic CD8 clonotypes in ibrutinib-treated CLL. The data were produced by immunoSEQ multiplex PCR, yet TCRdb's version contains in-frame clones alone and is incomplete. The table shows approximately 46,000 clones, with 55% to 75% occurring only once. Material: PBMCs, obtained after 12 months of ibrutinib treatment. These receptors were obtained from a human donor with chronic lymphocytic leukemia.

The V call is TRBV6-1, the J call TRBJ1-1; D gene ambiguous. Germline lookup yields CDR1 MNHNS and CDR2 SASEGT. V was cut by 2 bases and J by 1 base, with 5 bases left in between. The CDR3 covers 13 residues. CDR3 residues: CASSEMENTEAFF. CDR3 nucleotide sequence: TGTGCCAGCAGTGAAATGGAGAACACTGAAGCTTTCTTT.

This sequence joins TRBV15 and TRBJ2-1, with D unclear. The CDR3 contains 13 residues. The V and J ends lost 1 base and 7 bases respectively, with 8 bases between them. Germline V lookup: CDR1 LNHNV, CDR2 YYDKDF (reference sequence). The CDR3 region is CATSRVRENEQFF. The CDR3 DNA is TGTGCCACCAGCAGAGTAAGGGAAAATGAGCAGTTCTTC.

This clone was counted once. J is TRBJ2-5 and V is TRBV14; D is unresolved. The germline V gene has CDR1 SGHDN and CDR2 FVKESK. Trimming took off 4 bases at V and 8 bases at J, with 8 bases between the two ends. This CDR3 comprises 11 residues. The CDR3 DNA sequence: TGTGCCAGCAGCCGGAGCTTTACCCAGTACTTC. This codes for CASSRSFTQYF.

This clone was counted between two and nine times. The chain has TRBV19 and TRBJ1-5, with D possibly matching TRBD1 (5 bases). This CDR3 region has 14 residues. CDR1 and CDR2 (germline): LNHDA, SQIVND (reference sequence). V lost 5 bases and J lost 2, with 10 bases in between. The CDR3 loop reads CASSPQQGNQPQHF. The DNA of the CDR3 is TGTGCCAGTAGTCCCCAACAGGGCAATCAGCCCCAGCATTTT.

The CDR3 here is CASSLAGTSGMGEQFF. The CDR3 DNA sequence: TGTGCCAGCAGCTTGGCCGGGACTAGCGGGATGGGTGAGCAGTTCTTC. V is TRBV5-4 and J is TRBJ2-1; 13 bases map to TRBD2. The CDR3 has 16 amino acids. CDR1 is SGHNT, CDR2 YYREEE, per germline (reference sequence). With 0 bases clipped from V and 9 bases from J, the junction kept 6 bases outside the gene matches.

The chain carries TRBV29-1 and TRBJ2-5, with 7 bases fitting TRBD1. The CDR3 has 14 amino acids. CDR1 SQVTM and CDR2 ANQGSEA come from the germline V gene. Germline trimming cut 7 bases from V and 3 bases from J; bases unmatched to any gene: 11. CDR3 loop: CSAEDRITEETQYF. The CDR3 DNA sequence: TGCAGCGCCGAGGACAGGATCACGGAAGAGACCCAGTACTTC. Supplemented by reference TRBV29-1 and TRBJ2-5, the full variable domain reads SAVISQKPSRDICQRGTSLTIQCQVDSQVTMMFWYRQQPGQSLTLIATANQGSEATYESGFVIDKFPISRPNLTFSTLTVSNMSPEDSSIYLCSAEDRITEETQYFGPGTRLLVL.

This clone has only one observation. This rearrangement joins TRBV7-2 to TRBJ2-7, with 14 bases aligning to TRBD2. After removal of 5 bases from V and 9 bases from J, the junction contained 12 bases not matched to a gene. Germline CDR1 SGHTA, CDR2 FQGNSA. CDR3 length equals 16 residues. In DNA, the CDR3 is TGTGCCAGCAGCCCCGTGGGGGGACTAGCGGGAGACGGGCAGTACTTC. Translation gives CASSPVGGLAGDGQYF.

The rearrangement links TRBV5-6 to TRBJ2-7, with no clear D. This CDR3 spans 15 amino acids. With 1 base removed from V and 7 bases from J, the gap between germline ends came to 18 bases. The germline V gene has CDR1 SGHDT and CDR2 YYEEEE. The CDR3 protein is CASSLKPASSEEQYF. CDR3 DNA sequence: TGTGCCAGCAGCTTGAAACCCGCCAGCTCGGAGGAGCAGTACTTC.

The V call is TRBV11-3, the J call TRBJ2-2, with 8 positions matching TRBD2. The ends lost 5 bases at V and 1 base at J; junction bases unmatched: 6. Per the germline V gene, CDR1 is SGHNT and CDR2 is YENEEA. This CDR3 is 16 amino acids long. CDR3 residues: CASSPGGALNTGELFF. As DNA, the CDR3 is TGTGCCAGCAGCCCCGGGGGGGCCTTGAACACCGGGGAGCTGTTTTTT.